Listed below are T cell receptor beta chains from one sample, sequenced in a study of T-cell memory formation after mild COVID-19. TCRdb independently ran MiXCR on the 5' RACE reads; one entry per CDR3 protein. The repertoire consists of roughly 250,000 distinct CDR3 sequences, with approximately 16% occurring once and the leading ten covering about 4%. Material: PBMCs or a T cell subset sorted from them (not recorded which). These receptors all stem from a man aged 18-30 years who had mild COVID-19 (a few samples of this study predate the infection). Cell type and time point are not known. CDR3s include the opening cysteine and the closing phenylalanine or tryptophan. A D gene is named only where the DNA matches it firmly. Expanded clones get a size class; other rows say once, few or many, or leave the size out.

J: TRBJ1-2; V: TRBV9; D: -; size: few; DNA: TGTGCCAGCAGCGCTGCGTACGGGGGGGGAGACTATGGCTACACCTTC; CDR3: CASSAAYGGGDYGYTF
J: TRBJ1-1; V: TRBV5-1; D: -; size: few; DNA: TGCGCCAGCAGCTCAAAGACAGCGGAGACTGAAGCTTTCTTT; CDR3: CASSSKTAETEAFF
J: TRBJ2-2; V: TRBV12-3/TRBV12-4; D: -; size: -; DNA: TGTGCCTCCGGGGCGGACACCGGGGAGCTGTTTTTT; CDR3: CASGADTGELFF
J: TRBJ2-5; V: TRBV4-3; D: -; size: -; DNA: TGCGCCAGCAGCCAAGACCCCTGGACCCGGTCAGAGACCCAGTACTTC; CDR3: CASSQDPWTRSETQYF
J: TRBJ2-7; V: TRBV6-1; D: TRBD1; size: few; DNA: TGTGCCAGCTTGACGACAGGGGCTACCTACGAGCAGTACTTC; CDR3: CASLTTGATYEQYF
J: TRBJ1-4; V: TRBV5-1; D: TRBD1; size: few; DNA: TGCGCCAGCAGCTCGGATGGCAGGGGGAATGAAAAACTGTTTTTT; CDR3: CASSSDGRGNEKLFF
J: TRBJ2-3; V: TRBV2; D: TRBD2; size: -; DNA: TGTGCCAGCAGTGTAAGCGGGGTGGGAGATACGCAGTATTTT; CDR3: CASSVSGVGDTQYF
J: TRBJ2-5; V: TRBV7-2; D: -; size: -; DNA: TGTGCCAGCAGACGATCGACGGGGGGCGAGACCCAGCACTTC; CDR3: CASRRSTGGETQHF
J: TRBJ1-1; V: TRBV27; D: TRBD1; size: few; DNA: TGTGCCAGCAGTGCCGCCGGGACAGGGGAGAAAGCTTTCTTT; CDR3: CASSAAGTGEKAFF
J: TRBJ2-1; V: TRBV5-1; D: TRBD2; size: -; DNA: TGCGCCAGCAGCTTGCTAGCGGGGGGGCCGGATGAGCAGTTCTTC; CDR3: CASSLLAGGPDEQFF
J: TRBJ1-1; V: TRBV7-2; D: TRBD1; size: -; DNA: TGTGCCACCCTAAACAGGGGGATATACGCTGAAGCTTTCTTT; CDR3: CATLNRGIYAEAFF
J: TRBJ2-3; V: TRBV20-1; D: -; size: many; DNA: TGCAGTCCGCCCCAGGCAGATACGCAGTATTTT; CDR3: CSPPQADTQYF
J: TRBJ2-3; V: TRBV11-2; D: TRBD2; size: -; DNA: TGTGCCAGCAGCTACCGAACGGGGGGGGTCACAGATACGCAGTATTTT; CDR3: CASSYRTGGVTDTQYF
J: TRBJ1-4; V: TRBV7-2; D: -; size: -; DNA: TGTGCCAGCAGCTCACGGTGGGGGGAAAAACTGTTTTTT; CDR3: CASSSRWGEKLFF
J: TRBJ1-2; V: TRBV6-5; D: -; size: many; DNA: TGTGCCAGCAGCCCGGGGACACCAAACTATGGCTACACCTTC; CDR3: CASSPGTPNYGYTF
J: TRBJ1-5; V: TRBV15; D: -; size: many; DNA: TGTGCCACCAGCAGAGGGGGGGGATACAATCAGCCCCAGCATTTT; CDR3: CATSRGGGYNQPQHF
J: TRBJ2-5; V: TRBV20-1; D: -; size: few; DNA: TGCAGTGCTAGAGAGGTACAGCTGCAAGAGACCCAGTACTTC; CDR3: CSAREVQLQETQYF
J: TRBJ1-6; V: TRBV7-9; D: -; size: -; DNA: TGTGCCAGCACCCTCGGAGGGAATTCACCCCTCCACTTT; CDR3: CASTLGGNSPLHF
J: TRBJ2-5; V: TRBV7-9; D: -; size: -; DNA: TGTGCCAGCAGCCCCGTTGAGGAGACCCAGTACTTC; CDR3: CASSPVEETQYF
J: TRBJ1-1; V: TRBV7-2; D: -; size: few; DNA: TGTGCCAGCAGCCCTTCTCGTGTCTCAGCTTTCTTT; CDR3: CASSPSRVSAFF
J: TRBJ1-5; V: TRBV7-8; D: TRBD1; size: few; DNA: TGTGCCAGCAGCCTAGACAGGGGTCGTCGGCAGCCCCAGCATTTT; CDR3: CASSLDRGRRQPQHF
J: TRBJ2-7; V: TRBV20-1; D: -; size: -; DNA: TGCAGTGCTCGCCGCGGGATAGCGGAGCAGTACTTC; CDR3: CSARRGIAEQYF
J: TRBJ1-4; V: TRBV7-2; D: TRBD1; size: few; DNA: TGTGCCAGCAGTCGAACACCGGGACAGTCCTATGAAAAACTGTTTTTT; CDR3: CASSRTPGQSYEKLFF
J: TRBJ2-2; V: TRBV20-1; D: -; size: many; DNA: TGCAGTGCTAGAGACATCGCGAACACCGGGGAGCTGTTTTTT; CDR3: CSARDIANTGELFF
J: TRBJ2-5; V: TRBV9; D: TRBD2; size: -; DNA: TGTGCCAGCAGCGTGGGACTAGCGGGGGGGTCGGAAGAGACCCAGTACTTC; CDR3: CASSVGLAGGSEETQYF
J: TRBJ1-3; V: TRBV20-1; D: -; size: -; DNA: TGCAGTGCAACGACAGCCTCCTCTGGAAACACCATATATTTT; CDR3: CSATTASSGNTIYF
J: TRBJ2-3; V: TRBV20-1; D: TRBD1; size: many; DNA: TGCAGTGCTAACTCGATGACAGGGGGCACAGATACGCAGTATTTT; CDR3: CSANSMTGGTDTQYF
J: TRBJ2-1; V: TRBV24-1; D: -; size: -; DNA: TGTGCCACCAGTGATTTAGCTCAGGGGTCCTACAATGAGCAGTTCTTC; CDR3: CATSDLAQGSYNEQFF
J: TRBJ2-3; V: TRBV4-3; D: -; size: few; DNA: TGCGCCAGCAGCCAAGAGGCCCACAGGGCAGATACGCAGTATTTT; CDR3: CASSQEAHRADTQYF
J: TRBJ2-3; V: TRBV5-1; D: -; size: many; DNA: TGCGCCAGCAGCCCGCGTGGGGATACGCAGTATTTT; CDR3: CASSPRGDTQYF
J: TRBJ1-1; V: TRBV29-1; D: -; size: -; DNA: TGCAGCGTTGGGACTCGGGCGAACACTGAAGCTTTCTTT; CDR3: CSVGTRANTEAFF
J: TRBJ2-3; V: TRBV7-2; D: TRBD2; size: -; DNA: TGTGCCAGCAGCTTGCGACTAGCGGGGCCGCAGTATTTT; CDR3: CASSLRLAGPQYF
J: TRBJ1-1; V: TRBV20-1; D: -; size: -; DNA: TGCAGTGCTATCCGACAGGCCCCTGAAGCTTTCTTT; CDR3: CSAIRQAPEAFF
J: TRBJ1-2; V: TRBV9; D: TRBD1; size: many; DNA: TGTGCCAGCAGCGTAGACCCACAGGGGCCTCGACCTGGCTACACCTTC; CDR3: CASSVDPQGPRPGYTF
J: TRBJ2-3; V: TRBV20-1; D: -; size: -; DNA: TGCAGTGCCCTGCTGGCCACAGATACGCAGTATTTT; CDR3: CSALLATDTQYF
J: TRBJ1-4; V: TRBV27; D: -; size: few; DNA: TGTGCCACCTCCGGGGGGGCAACTAATGAAAAACTGTTTTTT; CDR3: CATSGGATNEKLFF
J: TRBJ1-6; V: TRBV20-1; D: TRBD1; size: -; DNA: TGCAGTGCTAGGAAGACAGGGCCCTATAATTCACCCCTCCACTTT; CDR3: CSARKTGPYNSPLHF
J: TRBJ1-1; V: TRBV6-5; D: -; size: -; DNA: TGTGCCAGCTCGAGCCGGGCGATTGGGGACACTGAAGCTTTCTTT; CDR3: CASSSRAIGDTEAFF